The clone carrying this T cell receptor beta chain was observed a handful of times. The data derive from a study of control samples from healthy donors and cancer patients. The germline V gene has CDR1 SGHNT and CDR2 YYREEE (reference sequence). With 7 bases removed from V and 7 bases from J, the gap between germline ends came to 17 bases. This CDR3 contains 13 residues. Method: immunoSEQ multiplex PCR; TCRdb's copy keeps in-frame clones and lacks some. The sample includes about 140,000 clones, approximately 94% of them seen just once. The clonotype originates from a man aged 40-55 years in good health. Sequencing was performed on blood. V is TRBV5-4 and J is TRBJ1-1; TRBD1 is a possible D gene (5 bases). The CDR3 DNA follows: TGTGCCAGCTCACAGAGACAGTCTTTTGAAGCTTTCTTT. The encoded protein is CASSQRQSFEAFF. The full variable domain, with the rest looked up from reference TRBV5-4 and TRBJ1-1, is ETGVTQSPTHLIKTRGQQVTLRCSSQSGHNTVSWYQQALGQGPQFIFQYYREEENGRGNFPPRFSGLQFPNYSSELNVNALELDDSALYLCASSQRQSFEAFFGQGTRLTVV.